The subject of this entry is one T cell receptor (beta chain). The entry originates in a study of early stage breast cancer tumors. Trimming took off 2 bases at V and 8 bases at J, with 15 bases between the two ends. Germline V CDR1 and CDR2: SEHNR, FQNEAQ (reference sequence). This CDR3 has 14 amino acids. Method: immunoSEQ multiplex PCR; TCRdb's copy keeps in-frame clones and lacks some. The sample records 50,000 to 65,000 clones, 70% to 80% being singletons. The sequenced sample was blood. This rearrangement joins TRBV7-9 to TRBJ1-1; D not resolved. This TCR came from a person aged 30-39 years with breast cancer. CDR3 residues: CASSLSSLGQEAFF. In DNA form, the CDR3 reads TGTGCCAGCAGCTTAAGTTCACTCGGGCAGGAAGCTTTCTTT. Full variable domain (rest looked up from reference TRBV7-9 and TRBJ1-1): DTGVSQNPRHKITKRGQNVTFRCDPISEHNRLYWYRQTLGQGPEFLTYFQNEAQLEKSRLLSDRFSAERPKGSFSTLEIQRTEQGDSAMYLCASSLSSLGQEAFFGQGTRLTVV.